The 24 T cell receptor beta chains given below trace back to one sample, sequenced in a study of regulatory T cells in long-lasting Graves disease listed by TCRdb under 2021. Preparation of the library involved multiplex PCR. The data were produced on an Illumina HiSeq 4000. CDR3 regions were amplified by Arm-PCR with iRepertoire HTBI primers to construct TCR beta libraries. The public reads were reprocessed in TCRdb via fastp at Q25 and MiXCR, keeping in-frame beta chains. Entries are consolidated by CDR3 protein sequence, retaining the most common genes and DNA. The sample profile shows 600,000 to 850,000 distinct CDR3 sequences; 25% to 30% of them were found once. 35% to 55% of the sample belongs to the ten largest clones. The sample's time point, from its label and the paper: persistent/refractory GD, antithyroid drugs over 5 years with positive TRAb. For both TCR sequencing and RNA sequencing, RNA was extracted from PBMCs using TRIzol.

The source material was peripheral blood mononuclear cells (PBMCs), sampled when the disease was refractory, from a patient treated with antithyroid drugs. The receptor source for this set is a female donor with Graves disease.

The rearrangement links TRBV7-9 to TRBJ2-7, with TRBD2 matching over 7 bases. The J segment lost 2 bases and the V segment lost 1 base, leaving 8 bases of the junction unmatched. The CDR3 consists of 16 residues. Germline V gives CDR1 SEHNR, CDR2 FQNEAQ (reference sequence). CDR3 DNA: TGTGCCAGCAGCTTAGGGGCAGGGAGGGGAACCTACGAGCAGTACTTC. Its protein is CASSLGAGRGTYEQYF. The variable domain in full, with the rest retrieved from reference TRBV7-9 and TRBJ2-7, is DTGVSQNPRHKITKRGQNVTFRCDPISEHNRLYWYRQTLGQGPEFLTYFQNEAQLEKSRLLSDRFSAERPKGSFSTLEIQRTEQGDSAMYLCASSLGAGRGTYEQYFGPGTRLTVT.

This clonotype was seen a few times. This chain joins TRBV19 and TRBJ1-5; 10 positions agree with TRBD1. This CDR3 region has 18 residues. Germline V gene sequence: CDR1 LNHDA, CDR2 SQIVND (reference sequence). V shed 2 bases and J 3 bases; nucleotides not matched to a gene: 10. The CDR3 reads CASSIPGQGRNANQPQHF. The CDR3 DNA reads TGTGCCAGTAGTATACCGGGACAGGGGCGAAATGCCAATCAGCCCCAGCATTTT.

The sample holds one count of this clonotype. V and J are TRBV7-9 and TRBJ1-6; unclear D gene. The CDR3 extends over 14 amino acids. Germline CDR1 is SEHNR and CDR2 is FQNEAQ (reference sequence). Trimming left V 4 bases short and J 8 bases short, with 12 bases between. CDR3 nucleotides: TGTGCCAGCAGCTCCACGATCGGAGATTCACCCCTCCACTTT. Residues: CASSSTIGDSPLHF.

This chain's CDR3 is CASSLDRNSKYNTEAFF. CDR3 in DNA: TGCGCCAGCAGCTTGGACAGAAACAGTAAATATAACACTGAAGCTTTCTTT. The chain uses TRBV5-1 and TRBJ1-1; no reliable D call. This CDR3 is 17 amino acids long. Trimming removed 0 bases at V and 2 bases at J, with 17 bases between. CDR1 is SGHRS and CDR2 is YFSETQ in the germline V gene.

This clonotype was recorded a few times. The chain links TRBV6-2 or TRBV6-3 to TRBJ1-3, with no clear D. V was pared by 4 bases and J by 7 bases, with 20 bases between. This CDR3 has 16 amino acids. CDR1 is MNHEY, CDR2 SVGEGT, per germline. The DNA for the CDR3 is TGTGCCAGCAGTTCCCCATCCCATTCGGCGGGGAACACCATATATTTT. Translated, it gives CASSSPSHSAGNTIYF.

This clonotype has at least ten counts. The chain links TRBV28 to TRBJ1-5; TRBD1 is a possible D gene (6 bases). Trimming removed 7 bases at V and 0 bases at J, with 13 bases between. This CDR3 has 15 residues. Looked up from germline, CDR1 is MDHEN and CDR2 is SYDVKM. In DNA, the CDR3 is TGTGCCAGCATCAATACAGGGATTAGCAATCAGCCCCAGCATTTT. This translates into CASINTGISNQPQHF. Using reference TRBV28 and TRBJ1-5 for the parts outside the CDR3, the full variable domain is DVKVTQSSRYLVKRTGEKVFLECVQDMDHENMFWYRQDPGLGLRLIYFSYDVKMKEKGDIPEGYSVSREKKERFSLILESASTNQTSMYLCASINTGISNQPQHFGDGTRLSIL.

This clonotype was counted a few times. The genes are TRBV6-1 and TRBJ2-7; 7 bases agree with TRBD2. Trimming cost V 6 bases and J 6 bases; bases outside gene matches: 8. Germline V gene sequence: CDR1 MNHNS, CDR2 SASEGT. The CDR3 has 13 residues. The CDR3 is CASRRGREGEQYF. The CDR3, as DNA: TGTGCCAGCAGGAGGGGTAGGGAGGGCGAGCAGTACTTC.

This clonotype came up many times. J is TRBJ1-5 and V is TRBV28; TRBD1 agrees at 9 bases. The CDR3 has 15 amino acids. The ends lost 6 bases at V and 4 bases at J; junction bases unmatched: 7. The germline CDR1 and CDR2 sequences are MDHEN and SYDVKM. CDR3 sequence (DNA): TGTGCCAGCAGCACGGGGACAGGGCCTAATCAGCCCCAGCATTTT. It specifies CASSTGTGPNQPQHF.

In this sample, this clonotype turned up many times. The gene calls are TRBV11-2 and TRBJ2-7; D is tentatively TRBD1 or TRBD2 (5 bases each). In germline, CDR1 is SGHAT, CDR2 FQNNGV. CDR3 size: 14 residues. Trimming shortened V by 6 bases and J by 2 bases, and 14 bases separated the two germline ends. CDR3 region: CASRQWDDPYEQYF. CDR3 coding DNA: TGTGCCAGCAGGCAATGGGACGACCCCTACGAGCAGTACTTC.

There are a few counts of this clonotype. V usage is TRBV29-1 and J usage is TRBJ1-1, with 10 bases aligning to TRBD1. Germline values: CDR1 SQVTM, CDR2 ANQGSEA. The CDR3 loop spans 14 amino acids. With V trimmed by 3 bases and J by 4 bases, 5 bases remained unmatched. In DNA, the CDR3 is TGCAGCGTTGATTGGGGACAGGGGAGCACTGAAGCTTTCTTT. As protein: CSVDWGQGSTEAFF.

This clonotype appeared many times. J is TRBJ1-2 and V is TRBV7-2; D gene ambiguous. Germline CDR1 reads SGHTA; CDR2 reads FQGNSA. Trimming took off 2 bases at V and 0 bases at J, with 13 bases between the two ends. The CDR3 covers 16 residues. CDR3 sequence: CASSLSGNGANYGYTF. In nucleotides, the CDR3 is TGTGCCAGCAGCTTATCCGGAAACGGAGCTAACTATGGCTACACCTTC.

The rearrangement joins TRBV12-3 or TRBV12-4 to TRBJ2-7, with 10 positions matching TRBD2. This CDR3 spans 17 amino acids. V was clipped by 3 bases and J by 3 bases; unmatched bases: 11. The CDR3 sequence: CASSFWASGRFNYEQYF. Here the CDR3 DNA reads TGTGCCAGCAGTTTCTGGGCTAGCGGGAGATTCAACTACGAGCAGTACTTC.

This chain joins TRBV28 and TRBJ1-2, with 7 positions matching TRBD1. The germline V gene encodes CDR1 MDHEN and CDR2 SYDVKM. V lost 6 bases and J lost 4; bases outside the gene matches: 8. The CDR3 sequence is 14 residues long. The CDR3 loop is CASSYSGGLYGYTF. The CDR3 coding sequence is TGTGCCAGCAGCTATTCAGGGGGACTCTATGGCTACACCTTC.

This clonotype was counted at least ten times. The V call is TRBV6-5, the J call TRBJ2-5; possibly TRBD1 for D (7 bases). Trimming left V 4 bases short and J 5 bases short, with 14 bases between. Germline CDR1 and CDR2: MNHEY and SVGAGI. This CDR3 spans 14 amino acids. The CDR3: CASSWGDSRETQYF. For the CDR3, the DNA is TGTGCCAGCAGTTGGGGGGACAGTCGGGAGACCCAGTACTTC.

This clonotype was counted many times. V gene TRBV28 combines with J gene TRBJ2-2, with TRBD1 identical over 11 bases. The CDR3 contains 17 residues. The junction had 5 bases not matched to a gene; V was cut back by 5 bases and J by 0 bases. Germline-derived CDR1 and CDR2 are MDHEN and SYDVKM. Here the CDR3 DNA reads TGTGCCAGCAGTGAGGACAGGGGGCTAGCGAACACCGGGGAGCTGTTTTTT. Translated: CASSEDRGLANTGELFF.

This clonotype occurred a few times. The V gene is TRBV27, the J gene TRBJ2-2, with D possibly matching TRBD1 (6 bases). With 3 bases removed from V and 6 bases from J, the gap between germline ends came to 14 bases. CDR3 length: 15 amino acids. Germline CDR1 reads MNHEY; CDR2 reads SMNVEV (reference sequence). This chain's CDR3 is CASSFLGARSGELFF. In DNA form, the CDR3 reads TGTGCCAGCAGTTTTCTGGGGGCGAGGTCCGGGGAGCTGTTTTTT.

Concerning this clonotype itself: A read error may account for a junction end that differs from germline. CDR3 protein: CASRRDINYDYTF. The CDR3 DNA follows: TGTGCCAGCAGGAGGGACATTAACTATGACTACACCTTC. The rearrangement joins TRBV6-1 to TRBJ1-2; maybe TRBD1 (6 bases). The germline gives CDR1 MNHNS, CDR2 SASEGT. The CDR3 contains 13 residues.

This clonotype occurred many times. The chain recombines TRBV20-1 with TRBJ2-5; maybe TRBD2 (6 bases). V lost 0 bases and J lost 4, with 15 bases in between. The CDR3 is made up of 15 amino acids. Germline CDR1 is DFQATT and CDR2 is SNEGSKA (reference sequence). CDR3 protein: CSARDRRRGAETQYF. In DNA form, the CDR3 reads TGCAGTGCTAGAGATCGGCGGCGGGGCGCAGAGACCCAGTACTTC.

Remarks on this clonotype: One end of the junction does not line up with germline, which may come from a read error. This chain uses TRBV2 with TRBJ1-1; D remains unclear. Germline loops: CDR1 SNHLY, CDR2 FYNNEI. The CDR3 length is 14 residues. The CDR3 sequence is CASCLWVSNTEASF. CDR3 DNA sequence: TGTGCCAGCTGCTTATGGGTCTCGAACACTGAAGCTTCCTTT.

This clonotype was seen repeatedly, ten times or more. This chain links TRBV28 with TRBJ1-6; D not certain. In germline, CDR1 is MDHEN, CDR2 SYDVKM. Trimming left V 3 bases short and J 0 bases short, with 12 bases between. The CDR3 is 17 amino acids. The CDR3 is CASSFSIPSSYNSPLHF. In nucleotides, the CDR3 is TGTGCCAGCAGTTTTTCGATCCCGAGCTCCTATAATTCACCCCTCCACTTT.

The V and J genes are TRBV6-9 and TRBJ2-4; 7 nucleotides match TRBD2. The CDR3 sequence is 16 residues long. J was trimmed by 1 base and V by 3 bases; bases with no gene match: 6. Germline CDR1 MNHGY, CDR2 SVAAGI. The CDR3 is CASSYGGSGAKNIQYF. The CDR3 coding sequence is TGTGCCAGCAGTTACGGCGGGAGCGGGGCCAAAAACATTCAGTACTTC.

This chain connects TRBV27 to TRBJ2-2, with 7 bases lining up with TRBD2. In germline, CDR1 is MNHEY, CDR2 SMNVEV (reference sequence). This CDR3 contains 18 residues. V shed 2 bases, J shed 7 bases, and the junction held 16 bases outside the gene matches. The CDR3: CASSLAPRVAPGGGELFF. CDR3 sequence (DNA): TGTGCCAGCAGTTTAGCCCCCCGGGTGGCTCCGGGGGGCGGGGAGCTGTTTTTT.

This clonotype has ten or more counts. CDR3 bases: TGTGCCAGCAGCTTAGCGGCGGACCCTAGACAAGAGACCCAGTACTTC. Protein: CASSLAADPRQETQYF. The rearrangement links TRBV7-2 to TRBJ2-5; D not certain. V lost 0 bases and J 2 bases, leaving 13 bases between the germline ends. The CDR3 is 16 amino acids. Looked up from germline, CDR1 is SGHTA and CDR2 is FQGNSA.

Concerning this clonotype: This may stem from a read error, because a much larger clone lies one nucleotide away. V gene TRBV2 combines with J gene TRBJ1-5; a weak D match, TRBD1 (6 bases). From germline, CDR1 is SNHLY and CDR2 FYNNEI. This CDR3 is 15 amino acids long. V lost 4 bases and J lost 6, with 16 bases in between. The CDR3 DNA is TGTGCCAGCAGTGGGTGGAGGACAGCTGCTCAGCCCCAGCATTTT. It is translated as CASSGWRTAAQPQHF.